This T cell receptor (beta chain) is drawn from a study of T cell responses to AZD1222 COVID-19 vaccine (dated by TCRdb to the early 2020s). Regarding the research as a whole: TCR sequencing covered fewer than 250 trial participants: roughly 200 given two doses of AZD1222 and 26 given two doses of MenACWY control vaccine. Trial participants were enrolled by age into subgroups of 18-55, 56-69 and 70-plus years, and about 150, 27 and 61 TCR-sequenced participants, respectively, were included in these subgroups. Results the study describes overall, beyond this receptor: Participants were mostly white British and included more females than males, and it was suggested by the authors that clonal diversity may have been underestimated. Because no day 14 peak-response samples were available, the repertoires could be characterized only after the peak T cell response. Conclusions about previously exposed vaccinees were limited because only a handful of AZD1222 recipients were SARS-CoV-2 seropositive at baseline. Reportedly, almost half of the unique spike-specific TCRs recognized epitopes lying outside the regions that are mutated in the B.1.351 and B.1.1.7 variants. After two AZD1222 doses, spike-specific TCR breadth and depth were significantly higher than at day 0 and than in MenACWY recipients. In the small 56-69-year group, the increase in depth fell short of significance, most likely because of low power. The whole spike protein was spanned by vaccine-associated CD4 TCRs, and dominant responses were seen in regions 160-218 and 743-854.

Concerning this clone: Its antigen has not been determined. Base qualities are not recorded, but no much larger clone differs from it by a single base. The sample has other DNA sequences that encode this CDR3 too.

The CDR3 regions of human TCRbeta chains were analyzed by immunosequencing. Per the original workflow: Repertoire TCRs were matched against a reference library of SARS-CoV-2-specific TCRs generated with the MIRA antigen-specificity platform. Breadth was defined as the fraction of unique TCRs that were SARS-CoV-2-associated, and depth was defined as the fraction of total T cells that were SARS-CoV-2-associated. Using the MIRA data, each spike-specific TCR was assigned both to the spike region to which the TCR was reactive and to a CD4 or CD8 class. Log10-transformed breadth and depth values were compared by one-way ANOVA with Sidak's multiple comparisons tests. In TCRdb, the immuneACCESS table is reduced to in-frame sequences with V and J assigned. These tables do not hold every clone; where another copy was compared, an unresolved V gene accounts for under half, and the others remain unexplained. V, J and clone size are taken as reported in that table, and D and trimming were inferred from the DNA itself. The table for this sample lists approximately 140,000 clones; more than 85% of them were counted only once. Approximately 3.4% of the sample belongs to the ten largest clones.

The CDR3 numbers 15 residues from cysteine through phenylalanine. Only CDR3 DNA remains: 45 bases, in frame from the first base. The germline V gene yields MDHEN for CDR1 and SYDVKM for CDR2. V trim: 5 bases; J trim: 6 bases; unmatched bases: 8. This specimen's time point label, per the study, means: about 28 days (+/-7) after the second vaccine dose. AZD1222 recipients given second doses at about 4 weeks or at about 12 weeks were pooled, since spike-specific TCR depth and breadth were not found to differ between the two schedules. Vaccinee samples came from UK trials COV001 and COV002, including a single-blind randomized controlled phase 2/3 trial of AZD1222 (ChAdOx1 nCoV-19) in healthy adults. For TCRbeta chain sequencing, PBMC samples were collected from trial participants at day 0 and at day 28 after the second dose.

The receptor comes from an adult who received the AZD1222 COVID-19 vaccine. In this chain, TRBV28 is recombined with TRBJ1-5; TRBD1 agrees with 9 junctional bases. Sequenced material: peripheral blood, taken 28 days after the second AZD1222 dose. The CDR3 reads as follows: CASSLGQGFRQPQHF. The nucleotide sequence reads TGTGCCAGCAGTCTGGGACAGGGTTTTCGTCAGCCCCAGCATTTT.